Listed here are 10 T cell receptor beta chains from one sample, sequenced in a study of T-cell reconstitution after alpha-beta-depleted transplantation in children. Unique molecular identifiers were built into the TCRbeta library. TCRdb redid the calling of the PCR reads with MiXCR, one entry per CDR3 protein. The table includes 500,000 to 750,000 distinct CDR3 sequences, roughly 30% detected once. Material: PBMCs, obtained before TCRalphabeta/CD19-depleted stem cell transplant. Receptors originate from a boy under three years old with Wiskott-Aldrich syndrome, due to receive a stem cell transplant.

V gene TRBV20-1 combines with J gene TRBJ2-1, with 12 bases that match TRBD2. V lost 2 bases, J lost 0 bases, and 5 bases stayed unmatched. In germline, CDR1 is DFQATT, CDR2 SNEGSKA (reference sequence). The CDR3 runs 17 residues. The CDR3 protein is CSARPSGRAFSYNEQFF. The CDR3 DNA sequence: TGCAGTGCTAGACCTAGCGGGAGGGCTTTCTCCTACAATGAGCAGTTCTTC.

The chain employs TRBV20-1 and TRBJ2-5; D gene unclear. The CDR3 length is 14 residues. Germline CDR1 is DFQATT and CDR2 is SNEGSKA (reference sequence). V lost 4 bases and J lost 2, with 14 bases in between. CDR3 nucleotide sequence: TGCAGTGCTACTGAACGGATTAGTCAAGAGACCCAGTACTTC. This translates into CSATERISQETQYF.

This clonotype was seen only a few times. The rearrangement uses TRBV5-1 and TRBJ2-3, with TRBD1 matching 7 bases. V dropped 3 bases and J dropped 2; count of bases not matched to a gene: 3. Germline values: CDR1 SGHRS, CDR2 YFSETQ. The CDR3 is made up of 14 amino acids. CDR3 sequence reads: CASSSGQHTDTQYF. CDR3 DNA sequence: TGCGCCAGCAGCTCGGGACAGCACACAGATACGCAGTATTTT.

The chain uses TRBV7-2 and TRBJ2-7, with 9 bases aligning to TRBD1. In germline, CDR1 is SGHTA, CDR2 FQGNSA. The V segment lost 7 bases and the J segment 5 bases; nucleotides outside the gene matches: 12. This CDR3 is 15 amino acids long. The CDR3 nucleotides read TGTGCCAGCAAATATTCGGGACAGGGTTTCCACGAGCAGTACTTC. This translates into CASKYSGQGFHEQYF.

The chain joins TRBV20-1 to TRBJ1-4, with D maybe TRBD1 (6 bases). With 8 bases removed from V and 8 bases from J, the gap between germline ends came to 15 bases. This CDR3 is 12 amino acids long. Germline V gene data show CDR1 as DFQATT and CDR2 as SNEGSKA (reference sequence). The DNA of the CDR3 is TGCAGTCCACAGGGTGAAGAGGAAAAACTGTTTTTT. Residues: CSPQGEEEKLFF.

This clonotype turned up a few times. The chain is built from TRBV7-6 and TRBJ2-7; D call uncertain. Trimming stripped 1 base from V and 3 bases from J, with 10 bases between. This CDR3 is 14 amino acids long. From germline, CDR1 is SGHVS and CDR2 FNYEAQ. The CDR3 loop reads CASSLVSASYEQYF. CDR3 DNA sequence: TGTGCCAGCAGCTTAGTGAGTGCAAGCTACGAGCAGTACTTC.

The table lists this clonotype with a few counts. This chain joins TRBV5-1 and TRBJ1-2; D not certain. CDR3 length equals 13 residues. V was cut by 4 bases and J by 7 bases, with 14 bases left in between. Germline values: CDR1 SGHRS, CDR2 YFSETQ. CDR3 sequence: CASSLIDGVGYTF. The CDR3 region has the DNA TGCGCCAGCAGCCTGATAGACGGGGTTGGCTACACCTTC.

This clonotype was detected a few times. The gene calls are TRBV5-5 and TRBJ2-2; possibly TRBD2 for D (6 bases). Germline lookup yields CDR1 SGHKS and CDR2 YYEKEE (reference sequence). V was clipped by 5 bases and J by 7 bases, with 24 bases between them. There are 17 residues in the CDR3. The CDR3 reads CASSYNTPGLWVGELFF. In DNA form, the CDR3 reads TGTGCCAGCAGTTACAACACACCGGGACTCTGGGTCGGGGAGCTGTTTTTT.

This chain links TRBV20-1 with TRBJ2-3; D uncertain. V lost 2 bases and J 4 bases, leaving 16 bases between the germline ends. The CDR3 consists of 15 residues. Germline V gives CDR1 DFQATT, CDR2 SNEGSKA (reference sequence). This CDR3 is CSARFDRRTADTQYF. In DNA, the CDR3 is TGCAGTGCTAGATTCGATAGGAGAACGGCAGATACGCAGTATTTT.

The rearrangement links TRBV5-1 to TRBJ1-1; unclear D gene. V shed 0 bases and J shed 5 bases, with 8 bases lying between them. The CDR3 is made up of 13 amino acids. The germline gives CDR1 SGHRS, CDR2 YFSETQ. CDR3 in DNA: TGCGCCAGCAGCTTGGGGTCATTTACTGAAGCTTTCTTT. It translates to CASSLGSFTEAFF.